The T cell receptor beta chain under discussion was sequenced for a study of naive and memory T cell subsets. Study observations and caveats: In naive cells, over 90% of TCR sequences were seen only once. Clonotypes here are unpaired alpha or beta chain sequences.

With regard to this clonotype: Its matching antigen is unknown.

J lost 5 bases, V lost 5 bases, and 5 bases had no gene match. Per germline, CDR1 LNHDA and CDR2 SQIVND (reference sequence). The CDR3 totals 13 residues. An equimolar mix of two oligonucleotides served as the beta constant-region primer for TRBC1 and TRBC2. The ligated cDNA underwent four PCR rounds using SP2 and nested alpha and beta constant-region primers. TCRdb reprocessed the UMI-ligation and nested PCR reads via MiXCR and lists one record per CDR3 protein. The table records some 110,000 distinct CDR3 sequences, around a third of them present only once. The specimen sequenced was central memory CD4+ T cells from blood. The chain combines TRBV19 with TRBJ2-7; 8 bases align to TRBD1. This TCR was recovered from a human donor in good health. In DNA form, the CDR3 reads TGTGCCAGTAGTCGACAGGGGAGCCACGAGCAGTACTTC. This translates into CASSRQGSHEQYF.